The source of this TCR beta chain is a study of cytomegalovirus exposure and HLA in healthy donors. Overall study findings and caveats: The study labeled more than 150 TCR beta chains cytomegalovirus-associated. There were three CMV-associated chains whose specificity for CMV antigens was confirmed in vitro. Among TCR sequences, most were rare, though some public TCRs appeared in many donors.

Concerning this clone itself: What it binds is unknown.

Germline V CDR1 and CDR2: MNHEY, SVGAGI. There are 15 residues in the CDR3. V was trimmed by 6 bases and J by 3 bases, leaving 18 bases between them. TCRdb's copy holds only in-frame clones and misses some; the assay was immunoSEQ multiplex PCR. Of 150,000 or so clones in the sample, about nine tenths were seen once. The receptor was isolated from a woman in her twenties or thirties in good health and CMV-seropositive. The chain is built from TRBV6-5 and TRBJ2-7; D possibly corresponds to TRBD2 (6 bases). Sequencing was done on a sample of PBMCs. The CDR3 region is CASSPGRRGLYEQYF. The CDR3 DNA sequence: TGTGCCAGCAGCCCTGGTAGGCGGGGACTCTACGAGCAGTACTTC.